The 14 T cell receptor beta chains below were found in one sample sequenced in a study of technical replicates of blood from several donors. Some clones are missing from TCRdb's copy, which holds only in-frame ones; the method was immunoSEQ multiplex PCR. This sample has around 80,000 clones, with approximately 89% found just once. The specimen sequenced was T cells isolated from PBMCs. These receptors were taken from a human donor in good health.

The chain recombines TRBV5-1 with TRBJ2-5; 8 bases fit TRBD2. The CDR3 has 14 residues. V shed 2 bases and J 3 bases; nucleotides not matched to a gene: 3. Germline CDR1 SGHRS, CDR2 YFSETQ. The CDR3 here is CASSLLLAEETQYF. The CDR3 DNA follows: TGCGCCAGCAGCTTACTACTAGCGGAAGAGACCCAGTACTTC.

V is TRBV9 and J is TRBJ2-1; TRBD1 agrees at 8 bases. The junction had 5 bases not matched to a gene; V was cut back by 4 bases and J by 2 bases. The V gene's germline CDR1 is SGDLS and CDR2 YYNGEE. The CDR3 has 15 residues. This CDR3 reads CASSQGAGTYNEQFF. Here the CDR3 DNA reads TGTGCCAGCAGCCAGGGGGCGGGAACCTACAATGAGCAGTTCTTC.

The V gene is TRBV6-4, the J gene TRBJ2-1, with a possible D match to TRBD2 (5 bases). This CDR3 is 13 amino acids long. The V end lost 5 bases, the J end lost 4 bases, and 9 bases lay between the germline ends. Per germline, CDR1 MRHNA and CDR2 SNTAGT. CDR3 protein: CASSLSGYNEQFF. In DNA, the CDR3 is TGTGCCAGCAGTCTGAGCGGTTACAATGAGCAGTTCTTC.

This clone was counted between two and nine times. The chain combines TRBV5-5 with TRBJ1-5; no reliable D call. The CDR3 contains 15 residues. V shed 0 bases and J shed 0 bases, with 7 bases lying between them. The germline V gene has CDR1 SGHKS and CDR2 YYEKEE (reference sequence). CDR3 bases: TGTGCCAGCAGCTTGGGCCCCTATAGCAATCAGCCCCAGCATTTT. It encodes CASSLGPYSNQPQHF.

The chain employs TRBV11-1 and TRBJ1-1; no clear D gene. Germline CDR1 reads SGHAT; CDR2 reads FQDESV (reference sequence). V lost 4 bases to trimming and J lost 2 bases, with 5 bases between them. This CDR3 contains 12 residues. The CDR3 here is CASSWANTEAFF. For the CDR3, the DNA is TGTGCCAGCAGCTGGGCTAACACTGAAGCTTTCTTT.

This clone was recorded once. The chain has TRBV10-1 and TRBJ2-7; 11 nucleotides agree with TRBD2. Germline lookup yields CDR1 WNHNN and CDR2 SYGVQD (reference sequence). The V and J ends lost 6 bases and 2 bases, in that order; junction bases with no gene match: 9. This CDR3 has 16 residues. CDR3 in DNA: TGCGCCAGCAGCGATGGACTAGCGGGCGGGGCCTACGAGCAGTACTTC. It codes for CASSDGLAGGAYEQYF.

The chain is built from TRBV10-3 and TRBJ1-2, with 10 bases matching TRBD1. CDR1 is ENHRY and CDR2 is SYGVKD in the germline V gene. The CDR3 is 15 amino acids. Losses at the gene ends were 0 bases for V and 7 bases for J; bases not matched to a gene: 5. CDR3 bases: TGTGCCATCAGTGAGTCCATGACAGGGGGCAGTGGCTACACCTTC. Its protein product is CAISESMTGGSGYTF.

This sequence joins TRBV7-2 and TRBJ2-2; possibly TRBD2 for D (6 bases). CDR3 size: 16 residues. Germline assignment: CDR1 SGHTA and CDR2 FQGNSA. V was cut by 5 bases and J by 6 bases, with 19 bases left in between. The CDR3 here is CASSPLKGGVPGELFF. In DNA, the CDR3 is TGTGCCAGCAGCCCCCTAAAGGGCGGGGTACCCGGGGAGCTGTTTTTT.

The genes are TRBV6-4 and TRBJ2-3, with D uncertain. Germline V gives CDR1 MRHNA, CDR2 SNTAGT. V was cut by 3 bases and J by 2 bases, with 6 bases left in between. CDR3 length equals 13 residues. In nucleotides, the CDR3 is TGTGCCAGCAGTGAACGCGTCACAGATACGCAGTATTTT. Translated, it gives CASSERVTDTQYF.

The chain employs TRBV10-3 and TRBJ2-3, with 7 bases that match TRBD2. CDR3 length: 14 amino acids. J was trimmed by 6 bases and V by 6 bases; bases with no gene match: 9. CDR1 is ENHRY, CDR2 SYGVKD, per germline. CDR3 amino acids: CAIRKGLGEDTQYF. The CDR3 DNA is TGTGCCATCAGAAAAGGACTAGGGGAGGATACGCAGTATTTT.

The chain couples TRBV29-1 to TRBJ1-4; the D is unclear. V shed 4 bases and J shed 0 bases, with 6 bases lying between them. This CDR3 region has 13 residues. Germline V lookup: CDR1 SQVTM, CDR2 ANQGSEA. This CDR3 reads CSVATTTNEKLFF. CDR3 in DNA: TGCAGCGTTGCGACAACAACTAATGAAAAACTGTTTTTT.

This clone occurred once. The chain combines TRBV6-1 with TRBJ2-7; 13 bases fit TRBD2. The CDR3 has 16 residues. CDR1 and CDR2 from the germline V gene are MNHNS and SASEGT. The trim removed 3 bases at V and 1 base at J, leaving 3 bases unmatched. The CDR3 nucleotides are TGTGCCAGCAGTGATCCGGGACTAGCGGGATCCTACGAGCAGTACTTC. It codes for CASSDPGLAGSYEQYF.

Here the CDR3 DNA reads TGCGCCAGCAGTGAGCCGGGACAGGGGGCCTACGAGCAGTACTTC. Translated: CASSEPGQGAYEQYF. This chain uses TRBV10-1 with TRBJ2-7; 11 nucleotides match TRBD1. The CDR3 has 15 residues. Germline V lookup: CDR1 WNHNN, CDR2 SYGVQD (reference sequence). After removal of 2 bases from V and 2 bases from J, the junction contained 2 bases not matched to a gene.

This rearrangement joins TRBV19 to TRBJ2-7; 8 bases are shared with TRBD2. Germline values: CDR1 LNHDA, CDR2 SQIVND (reference sequence). This CDR3 has 13 amino acids. V was clipped by 3 bases and J by 2 bases; unmatched bases: 0. Written as DNA, the CDR3 is TGTGCCAGTAGTATGGGACTAGCCTACGAGCAGTACTTC. It is translated as CASSMGLAYEQYF.